The 10 T cell receptor beta chains in this list originate from one sample, sequenced in a study of HIV-infected patients and healthy controls. Follow-up blood was drawn about 14 weeks, roughly three months, after antiretroviral therapy began. The repertoire came from unfractionated whole blood and reflected all unsorted peripheral T cells. Reverse transcription used roughly 450 ng RNA and constant-region primers for alpha and beta. Alpha and beta chain libraries were made separately by chain-specific third strand synthesis with multiplexing indices. TCRdb passed the 5' RACE reads through MiXCR, listing each CDR3 protein once. The sample consists of 3,500 to 4,000 distinct CDR3 sequences, about 29% of them appearing once. The sequenced sample was blood, obtained during antiretroviral therapy. Receptors were obtained from an adult with HIV infection.

The rearrangement uses TRBV9 and TRBJ1-5, with D unclear. V was pared by 0 bases and J by 2 bases, with 6 bases between. The germline V gene encodes CDR1 SGDLS and CDR2 YYNGEE. The CDR3 is 14 residues long. The CDR3 reads CASSVDEGNQPQHF. DNA of the CDR3: TGTGCCAGCAGCGTAGACGAGGGCAATCAGCCCCAGCATTTT.

J is TRBJ1-2 and V is TRBV18, with unresolved D. The ends were cut back, 0 bases at V and 0 bases at J, with 11 bases in the middle. The CDR3 is 16 residues long. Germline V gene lookup returns CDR1 KGHSH and CDR2 LQKENI. CDR3 in amino acids: CASSPPGSVANYGYTF. Written as DNA, the CDR3 is TGTGCCAGCTCACCACCGGGCAGCGTAGCTAACTATGGCTACACCTTC.

By frequency in the sample, this clonotype is medium-sized. The chain joins TRBV7-2 to TRBJ1-5; D gene uncertain. CDR1 and CDR2 from the germline V gene are SGHTA and FQGNSA. V lost 1 base, J lost 6 bases, and 16 bases lay in between. This CDR3 contains 16 residues. CDR3 in DNA: TGTGCCAGCAGCTTAGGTCCCCTAGCAGCGGGTCAGCCCCAGCATTTT. It codes for CASSLGPLAAGQPQHF.

By share, this clonotype ranks as medium-sized. The rearrangement uses TRBV7-9 and TRBJ1-6; D ambiguous. The germline gives CDR1 SEHNR, CDR2 FQNEAQ (reference sequence). This CDR3 is 12 amino acids long. Trimming took off 3 bases at V and 15 bases at J, with 12 bases between the two ends. The CDR3 DNA reads TGTGCCAGCAGCTTTGCGACCGAGGACCTCCACTTT. This encodes CASSFATEDLHF.

This clonotype is deemed large (0.1 to 1%). This rearrangement joins TRBV24-1 to TRBJ2-2; D ambiguous. V was trimmed by 10 bases and J by 1 base, leaving 9 bases between them. Germline loops: CDR1 KGHDR, CDR2 SFDVKD. This CDR3 has 13 residues. The DNA for the CDR3 is TGTGCCACTTTCGACGGGAACACCGGGGAGCTGTTTTTT. Protein sequence: CATFDGNTGELFF.

Relative to its sample, this clonotype is medium-sized. The chain couples TRBV6-5 to TRBJ2-5; no clear D. Germline V gene sequence: CDR1 MNHEY, CDR2 SVGAGI. With 3 bases removed from V and 3 bases from J, the gap between germline ends came to 8 bases. The CDR3 sequence is 13 residues long. CDR3 loop: CASSYNRKETQYF. The CDR3 nucleotides read TGTGCCAGCAGTTATAATCGGAAAGAGACCCAGTACTTC.

This clonotype ranks as medium-sized (0.01 to 0.1%). This sequence joins TRBV5-1 and TRBJ2-7; 16 bases are shared with TRBD2. CDR1 is SGHRS and CDR2 is YFSETQ in the germline V gene. Losses at the gene ends were 3 bases for V and 3 bases for J; bases not matched to a gene: 3. The CDR3 totals 16 residues. The CDR3 here is CASSSGTSGGGYEQYF. The CDR3 region has the DNA TGCGCCAGCAGCTCCGGGACTAGCGGGGGGGGCTACGAGCAGTACTTC.

This clonotype is labeled as medium-sized. The chain has TRBV5-1 and TRBJ1-1; TRBD1 agrees at 7 bases. CDR1 and CDR2 from the germline V gene are SGHRS and YFSETQ. The CDR3 covers 11 residues. J was trimmed by 8 bases and V by 2 bases; bases with no gene match: 0. This CDR3 is CASSLQGEAFF. The CDR3, as DNA: TGCGCCAGCAGCTTACAGGGGGAAGCTTTCTTT.

In this sample, this clonotype turned up a few times. The V call is TRBV27, the J call TRBJ2-7; perhaps TRBD1 as D (5 bases). The length of the CDR3 is 13 residues. V lost 6 bases to trimming and J lost 5 bases, with 14 bases between them. CDR1 and CDR2 (germline): MNHEY, SMNVEV (reference sequence). Here the CDR3 reads CASRSDMKNEQYF. DNA for the CDR3: TGTGCCAGCAGATCGGACATGAAGAACGAGCAGTACTTC.

In its sample, this clonotype was seen a few times. This chain joins TRBV3-1 and TRBJ2-5; D perhaps matches TRBD1 (6 bases). The CDR3 is made up of 16 amino acids. Trimming took 4 bases from V and 0 from J, leaving 15 bases between them. The germline V gene encodes CDR1 LGHDT and CDR2 YNNKEL (reference sequence). This chain's CDR3 is CASSPWTARDQETQYF. CDR3 bases: TGTGCCAGCAGCCCCTGGACAGCCCGAGACCAAGAGACCCAGTACTTC.